The next 20 T cell receptor beta chains were all read from a single sample in a study of blood T cell repertoires in COVID-19. The data were produced by immunoSEQ multiplex PCR, yet TCRdb's version contains in-frame clones alone and is incomplete. The sample has more than 400,000 clones; around 85% are singletons. Sequenced sample: peripheral blood. The receptors come from a human donor in a cohort sampled during active COVID-19.

The chain carries TRBV6-6 and TRBJ1-2; no firm D call. V lost 7 bases to trimming and J lost 5 bases, with 11 bases between them. The CDR3 extends over 12 amino acids. From germline, CDR1 is MNHNY and CDR2 SVGAGI (reference sequence). CDR3 sequence: CASKIGEYGYTF. CDR3 bases: TGTGCCAGCAAGATCGGGGAGTATGGCTACACCTTC.

V gene TRBV9 combines with J gene TRBJ1-3; 7 bases match TRBD1. The CDR3 has 16 residues. V lost 3 bases, J lost 4 bases, and 10 bases stayed unmatched. Per germline, CDR1 SGDLS and CDR2 YYNGEE. This CDR3 reads CASSGILTGSGNTIYF. The CDR3 DNA reads TGTGCCAGCAGCGGAATCTTGACAGGGAGCGGAAACACCATATATTTT.

The V gene is TRBV15, the J gene TRBJ2-3, with TRBD2 identical over 8 bases. Germline V lookup: CDR1 LNHNV, CDR2 YYDKDF (reference sequence). Trimming cost V 6 bases and J 2 bases; bases outside gene matches: 13. The CDR3 consists of 17 residues. The CDR3 spells CATRGGYPGGPTDTQYF. CDR3 DNA sequence: TGTGCCACCAGAGGCGGATATCCGGGAGGGCCCACAGATACGCAGTATTTT. The variable domain in full, completed from reference TRBV15 and TRBJ2-3, reads DAMVIQNPRYQVTQFGKPVTLSCSQTLNHNVMYWYQQKSSQAPKLLFHYYDKDFNNEADTPDNFQSRRPNTSFCFLDIRSPGLGDTAMYLCATRGGYPGGPTDTQYFGPGTRLTVL.

This clone has only a few counts. The chain employs TRBV5-1 and TRBJ1-2; possible D gene TRBD1, 6 bases. The CDR3 is 14 residues long. Per the germline V gene, CDR1 is SGHRS and CDR2 is YFSETQ. The V and J ends lost 0 bases and 2 bases respectively, with 8 bases between them. Here the CDR3 reads CASSLETGNYGYTF. The CDR3 DNA follows: TGCGCCAGCAGCTTGGAAACAGGGAACTATGGCTACACCTTC.

The J gene is TRBJ2-1, the V gene TRBV5-1; 11 nucleotides align to TRBD1. V trimming: 0 bases; J trimming: 9 bases; junction bases outside the gene matches: 8. Germline CDR1 reads SGHRS; CDR2 reads YFSETQ. This CDR3 comprises 16 residues. CDR3 coding DNA: TGCGCCAGCAGCTTGGAGGGGACAGGGGGAGTTGTTGAGCAGTTCTTC. Amino acids: CASSLEGTGGVVEQFF.

With regard to this clone: At one boundary the junction diverges from the germline segment, which might be a read error. The gene calls are TRBV7-7 and TRBJ1-3; D possibly corresponds to TRBD1 (5 bases). The CDR3 spans 16 residues. Germline CDR1 reads SSHAT; CDR2 reads FNYEAQ (reference sequence). CDR3 residues: CASSLGPAGGGNTIYF. In DNA, the CDR3 is TGTGCTAGCAGCTTAGGCCCCGCGGGGGGTGGAAACACCATATATTTT. The complete variable domain, with remaining parts taken from reference TRBV7-7 and TRBJ1-3, reads GAGVSQSPRYKVTKRGQDVTLRCDPISSHATLYWYQQALGQGPEFLTYFNYEAQPDKSGLPSDRFSAERPEGSISTLTIQRTEQRDSAMYRCASSLGPAGGGNTIYFGEGSWLTVV.

The chain employs TRBV5-1 and TRBJ1-2; 9 bases line up with TRBD1. There are 16 residues in the CDR3. From germline, CDR1 is SGHRS and CDR2 YFSETQ. With 4 bases clipped from V and 6 bases from J, the junction kept 13 bases outside the gene matches. The CDR3 region has the DNA TGCGCCAGCAGCCTGTCTATTCCGGGACAGGGTGATGGCTACACCTTC. This gives the protein CASSLSIPGQGDGYTF.

The chain has TRBV5-1 and TRBJ2-1; 7 bases are shared with TRBD2. Unmatched junction bases numbered 14, after V lost 6 bases and J lost 5 bases. Per germline, CDR1 SGHRS and CDR2 YFSETQ. The CDR3 runs to 16 residues. The CDR3 sequence: CASTPAGGRAHNEQFF. The CDR3 DNA follows: TGCGCCAGCACCCCCGCTGGTGGGAGGGCCCACAATGAGCAGTTCTTC.

The chain employs TRBV4-3 and TRBJ1-6; D may be TRBD1 (5 bases). The germline CDR1 and CDR2 sequences are LGHNA and YSLEER. V lost 4 bases and J 5 bases, leaving 12 bases between the germline ends. The CDR3 loop spans 15 amino acids. The DNA of the CDR3 is TGCGCCAGCAGCCTCAACGGGGGGAATAATTCACCCCTCCACTTT. Protein product: CASSLNGGNNSPLHF.

This rearrangement joins TRBV5-1 to TRBJ2-3; 7 nucleotides match TRBD1. Per germline, CDR1 SGHRS and CDR2 YFSETQ. The V gene end was trimmed by 4 bases and the J gene end by 0 bases; junction bases not matched to a gene: 5. There are 15 residues in the CDR3. The CDR3 sequence is CASSPGTASTDTQYF. Here the CDR3 DNA reads TGCGCCAGCAGCCCTGGGACAGCTAGCACAGATACGCAGTATTTT. Full variable domain (outside the CDR3, taken from reference TRBV5-1 and TRBJ2-3): KAGVTQTPRYLIKTRGQQVTLSCSPISGHRSVSWYQQTPGQGLQFLFEYFSETQRNKGNFPGRFSGRQFSNSRSEMNVSTLELGDSALYLCASSPGTASTDTQYFGPGTRLTVL.

CDR3: CASSSPLGDTQYF. The CDR3 bases are TGTGCCAGCAGCAGCCCTCTAGGAGATACGCAGTATTTT. The chain carries TRBV13 and TRBJ2-3; D unresolved. In germline, CDR1 is PRHDT, CDR2 FYEKMQ (reference sequence). CDR3 length: 13 residues. The germline V and J ends were trimmed by 5 bases and 5 bases, with 11 bases remaining between them.

The chain combines TRBV12-3 or TRBV12-4 with TRBJ1-1; 7 bases agree with TRBD1. The CDR3 has 13 residues. Trimming cost V 6 bases and J 5 bases; bases outside gene matches: 6. CDR3 amino acids: CASRRQGVTEAFF. The CDR3 DNA sequence: TGTGCCAGCAGACGACAGGGTGTGACTGAAGCTTTCTTT.

The chain is built from TRBV9 and TRBJ2-7; no definite D call. Per germline, CDR1 SGDLS and CDR2 YYNGEE. CDR3 length equals 14 residues. Trimming shortened V by 0 bases and J by 2 bases, and 9 bases separated the two germline ends. The CDR3 reads CASSVDDIPYEQYF. The CDR3 DNA reads as TGTGCCAGCAGCGTAGATGACATACCCTACGAGCAGTACTTC.

The chain has TRBV7-9 and TRBJ1-5; possible D gene TRBD1, 6 bases. CDR3 length: 14 amino acids. The germline gives CDR1 SEHNR, CDR2 FQNEAQ (reference sequence). The germline V and J ends were trimmed by 1 base and 6 bases, with 10 bases remaining between them. This CDR3 reads CASSLDRDGQPQHF. DNA of the CDR3: TGTGCCAGCAGCTTAGACAGGGATGGTCAGCCCCAGCATTTT. Full variable domain (remainder filled in from reference TRBV7-9 and TRBJ1-5): DTGVSQNPRHKITKRGQNVTFRCDPISEHNRLYWYRQTLGQGPEFLTYFQNEAQLEKSRLLSDRFSAERPKGSFSTLEIQRTEQGDSAMYLCASSLDRDGQPQHFGDGTRLSIL.

V is TRBV19 and J is TRBJ1-5; TRBD1 agrees at 12 bases. In germline, CDR1 is LNHDA, CDR2 SQIVND (reference sequence). The CDR3 has 16 residues. The V gene end was trimmed by 7 bases and the J gene end by 6 bases; junction bases not matched to a gene: 10. For the CDR3, the DNA is TGTGCCAGTACCACATGGGGACAGGGGGCAGGTCAGCCCCAGCATTTT. Translation gives CASTTWGQGAGQPQHF. The full variable domain, in which reference TRBV19 and TRBJ1-5 provide the parts outside the CDR3, is DGGITQSPKYLFRKEGQNVTLSCEQNLNHDAMYWYRQDPGQGLRLIYYSQIVNDFQKGDIAEGYSVSREKKESFPLTVTSAQKNPTAFYLCASTTWGQGAGQPQHFGDGTRLSIL.

The chain employs TRBV7-3 and TRBJ2-3; 8 bases are a match to TRBD2. The CDR3 consists of 16 residues. Trimming took 5 bases from V and 0 from J; bases not matched to a gene: 7. Germline CDR1 SGHTA, CDR2 FQGTGA. CDR3 sequence: CASSITSGSSTDTQYF. For the CDR3, the DNA is TGTGCCAGCAGCATTACTAGCGGTTCTAGCACAGATACGCAGTATTTT.

The chain links TRBV19 to TRBJ2-6; TRBD1 aligns across 8 bases. CDR3 length: 17 amino acids. Germline loops: CDR1 LNHDA, CDR2 SQIVND (reference sequence). The V and J ends lost 5 bases and 1 base, in that order; junction bases with no gene match: 7. Here the CDR3 DNA reads TGTGCCAGTAGTTTTGGCAGGGGGCAATCTGGGGCCAACGTCCTGACTTTC. Its protein is CASSFGRGQSGANVLTF.

This chain joins TRBV9 and TRBJ1-4; TRBD1 is a possible D gene (5 bases). The V and J ends lost 4 bases and 8 bases respectively, with 18 bases between them. CDR3 length: 15 residues. Germline CDR1 is SGDLS and CDR2 is YYNGEE. The CDR3, as DNA: TGTGCCAGCAGCCCCTCGGGGGGGACGCGCGAAAAACTGTTTTTT. It yields the protein CASSPSGGTREKLFF.

The chain carries TRBV30 and TRBJ1-4; 9 nucleotides align to TRBD1. The trim removed 5 bases at V and 7 bases at J, leaving 5 bases unmatched. The CDR3 length is 13 residues. Germline CDR1 and CDR2: GTSNPN and SVGIG (reference sequence). This CDR3 is CAWAGQGLEKLFF. CDR3 DNA: TGTGCCTGGGCGGGACAGGGTCTTGAAAAACTGTTTTTT.

CDR3 amino acids: CASSYRDGLGRKPQHF. CDR3 sequence (DNA): TGTGCCAGCAGTTACCGGGATGGATTGGGTAGGAAGCCCCAGCATTTT. The chain links TRBV6-2 or TRBV6-3 to TRBJ1-5; D not resolved. Germline values: CDR1 MNHEY, CDR2 SVGEGT. Trimming took off 2 bases at V and 8 bases at J, with 19 bases between the two ends. CDR3 length: 16 residues.